The rows below give T cell receptor beta chains drawn from one sample of a study of cytomegalovirus exposure and HLA in healthy donors. The table came from immunoSEQ multiplex PCR; TCRdb's copy has only in-frame clones and leaves some out. This table has 150,000 to 200,000 clones, 75% to 85% appearing once. Input material: PBMCs. The receptor set was obtained from a woman in her 50s in good health and CMV-seropositive. The CDR3 runs from the conserved cysteine through the conserved F or W.

TRBV5-1 | 17 | CASSIGLAPPPYNEQFF
TRBV18 | 16 | CASSLARTSGVETQYF
TRBV4-1 | 13 | CASSRQGSYEQYF
TRBV9 | 16 | CASSVLGRSAYNEQFF
TRBV2 | 13 | CASRGTGTYEQYF
TRBV7-9 | 15 | CASSPTLDRKDEQYF
TRBV19 | 15 | CASHALDLSGNTIYF
TRBV28 | 14 | CASSSGTKYNEQFF
TRBV5-6 | 14 | CASSFGLMNTEAFF
TRBV6-5 | 15 | CASSPLRTGATEAFF
TRBV27 | 18 | CASSSILAGGLWGETQYF
TRBV5-4 | 14 | CASSLRQGAYEQYF
TRBV4-1 | 14 | CASSKTRGGNTIYF
TRBV6-1 | 14 | CASSPQAANTEAFF
TRBV28 | 14 | CASRNPNRREKLFF
TRBV19 | 14 | CASSIVTGRDEQYF
TRBV2 | 15 | CASSDQGNINYGYTF
TRBV28 | 16 | CASSPFLAGGFYEQYF
TRBV4-3 | 19 | CASSQGRGGGLAGGHEQYF
TRBV7-2 | 12 | CASSTTDYGYTF
TRBV19 | 15 | CASSPEPTIPGELFF
TRBV6-4 | 14 | CASSDFTGFGEQYF
TRBV18 | 14 | CASSSAGSNYGYTF
TRBV5-5 | 12 | CASSLAYNEQFF
TRBV4-2 | 16 | CASSQGTASSTDTQYF
TRBV4-1 | 15 | CASSQTFANTGELFF
TRBV18 | 16 | CASSPPLQGRAEKLFF
TRBV5-6 | 13 | CASSLGSRYEQYF
TRBV7-2 | 13 | CASKKRAYNEQFF
TRBV7-7 | 15 | CASSPTPGGSYEQYF
TRBV29-1 | 13 | CSVRHTGSDTQYF
TRBV5-6 | 13 | CASSPTRAGEQYF
TRBV30 | 14 | CAWNRGTDQETQYF
TRBV19 | 15 | CASSLGTSGWETQYF
TRBV6-6 | 12 | CASSYQTDTQYF
TRBV7-8 | 13 | CAEQPGDLGGYTF
TRBV28 | 13 | CASKGQGSYEQYF